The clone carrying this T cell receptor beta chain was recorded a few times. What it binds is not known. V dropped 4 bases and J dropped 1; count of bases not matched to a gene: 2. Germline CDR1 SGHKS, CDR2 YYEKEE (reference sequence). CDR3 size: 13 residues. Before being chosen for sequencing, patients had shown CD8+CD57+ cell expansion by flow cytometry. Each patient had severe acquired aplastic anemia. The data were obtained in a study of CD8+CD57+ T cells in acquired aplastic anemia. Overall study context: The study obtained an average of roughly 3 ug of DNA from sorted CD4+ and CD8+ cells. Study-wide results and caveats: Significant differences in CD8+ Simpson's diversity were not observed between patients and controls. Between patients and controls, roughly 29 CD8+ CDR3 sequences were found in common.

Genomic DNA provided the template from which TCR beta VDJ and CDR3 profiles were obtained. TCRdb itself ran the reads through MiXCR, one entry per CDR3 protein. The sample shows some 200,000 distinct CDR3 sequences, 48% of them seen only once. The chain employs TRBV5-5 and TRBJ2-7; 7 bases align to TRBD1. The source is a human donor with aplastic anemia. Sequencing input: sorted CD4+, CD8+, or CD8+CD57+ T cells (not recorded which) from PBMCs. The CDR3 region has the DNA TGTGCCAGCAGCCCGACAGGGTCCTACGAGCAGTACTTC. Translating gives CASSPTGSYEQYF.